This TCR beta chain was sequenced in a study of monozygotic twins with inflammatory bowel disease. General study points: By inverse Simpson index, TCRbeta diversity was lower in IBD patients than in healthy co-twins.

A remark on this clonotype: Its target is not known.

The draw for each donor consisted of a single 2.5 ml blood sample. Incorporation of UMIs carrying a 6-nucleotide sample barcode was performed by template switching. TCRdb re-called the 5' RACE reads and shows each CDR3 protein once, DNA omitted. Seen in this sample are about 330,000 distinct CDR3 sequences; the ten most common clones hold around 2%. Per the germline V gene, CDR1 is KGHDR and CDR2 is SFDVKD. The CDR3 spans 14 residues. Sequenced sample: blood. This TCR derives from a human donor with ulcerative colitis or Crohn's disease, or a healthy co-twin of an affected twin (not recorded which). The chain links TRBV24-1 to TRBJ2-1; there is no DNA to check the TCRdb D call of TRBD1. CDR3 residues: CATSGTESYNEQFF.